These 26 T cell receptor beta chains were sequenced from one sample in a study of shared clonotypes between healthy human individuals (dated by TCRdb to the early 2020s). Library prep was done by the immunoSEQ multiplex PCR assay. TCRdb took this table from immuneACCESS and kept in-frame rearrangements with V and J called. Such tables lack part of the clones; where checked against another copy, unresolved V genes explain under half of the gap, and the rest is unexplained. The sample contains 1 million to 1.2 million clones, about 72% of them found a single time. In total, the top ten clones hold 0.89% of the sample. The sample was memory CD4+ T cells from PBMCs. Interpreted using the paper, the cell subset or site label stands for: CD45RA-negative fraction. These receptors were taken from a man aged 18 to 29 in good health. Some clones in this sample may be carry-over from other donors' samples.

The CDR3 is CASSSPGGNTDTQYF. CDR3 DNA sequence: TGTGCCAGCAGCTCGCCAGGCGGGAACACAGATACGCAGTATTTT. The J gene is TRBJ2-3, the V gene TRBV7-2; D perhaps matches TRBD2 (6 bases). Trimming pared 4 bases from V and 2 bases from J, leaving 13 bases between. CDR3 length equals 15 residues. Germline CDR1 SGHTA, CDR2 FQGNSA.

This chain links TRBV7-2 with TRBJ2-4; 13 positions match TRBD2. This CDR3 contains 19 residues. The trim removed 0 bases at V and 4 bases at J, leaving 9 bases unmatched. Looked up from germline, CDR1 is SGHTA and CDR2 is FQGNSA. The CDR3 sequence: CASSLALGTSGERKNIQYF. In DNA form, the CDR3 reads TGTGCCAGCAGCTTAGCGCTCGGGACTAGCGGGGAACGTAAAAACATTCAGTACTTC.

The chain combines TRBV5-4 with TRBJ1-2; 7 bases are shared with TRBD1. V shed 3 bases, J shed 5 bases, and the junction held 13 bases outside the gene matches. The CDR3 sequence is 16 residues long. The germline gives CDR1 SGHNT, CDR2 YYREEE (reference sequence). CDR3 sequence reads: CASSSPPGQIFYGYTF. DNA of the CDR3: TGTGCCAGCAGCTCACCACCGGGACAGATTTTTTATGGCTACACCTTC.

This CDR3 reads CASSYVLAGGTDTQYF. The CDR3 DNA sequence: TGTGCCAGCAGTTACGTCCTAGCGGGAGGCACAGATACGCAGTATTTT. The chain couples TRBV6-5 to TRBJ2-3, with 10 bases aligning to TRBD2. Trimming took 2 bases from V and 1 from J; bases not matched to a gene: 3. In germline, CDR1 is MNHEY, CDR2 SVGAGI. The CDR3 is 16 amino acids.

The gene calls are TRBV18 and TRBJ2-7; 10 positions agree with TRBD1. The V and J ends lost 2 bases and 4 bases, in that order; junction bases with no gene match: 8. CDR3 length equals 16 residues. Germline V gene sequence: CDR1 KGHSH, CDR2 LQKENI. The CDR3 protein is CASSPLPGQGLYEQYF. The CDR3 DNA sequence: TGTGCCAGCTCACCATTACCGGGACAGGGGCTTTACGAGCAGTACTTC.

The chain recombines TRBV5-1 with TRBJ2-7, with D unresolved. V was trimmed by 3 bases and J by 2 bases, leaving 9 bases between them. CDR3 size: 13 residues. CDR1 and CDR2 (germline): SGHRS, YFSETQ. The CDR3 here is CASSSGVAYEQYF. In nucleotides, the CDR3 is TGCGCCAGCAGCTCTGGAGTCGCCTACGAGCAGTACTTC.

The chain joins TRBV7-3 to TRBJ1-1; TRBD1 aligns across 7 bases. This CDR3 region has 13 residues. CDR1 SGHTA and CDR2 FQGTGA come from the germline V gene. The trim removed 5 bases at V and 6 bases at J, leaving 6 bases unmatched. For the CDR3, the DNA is TGTGCCAGCAGCATGACAGGGAGCGCTGAAGCTTTCTTT. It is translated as CASSMTGSAEAFF.

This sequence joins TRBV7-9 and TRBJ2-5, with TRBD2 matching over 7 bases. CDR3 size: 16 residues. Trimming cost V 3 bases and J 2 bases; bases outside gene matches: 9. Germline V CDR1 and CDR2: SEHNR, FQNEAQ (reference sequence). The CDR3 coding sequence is TGTGCCAGCAGCTTCCCCACGCTAGCGGCACAAGAGACCCAGTACTTC. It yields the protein CASSFPTLAAQETQYF.

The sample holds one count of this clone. The CDR3 is CASRPEGRGWYF. The CDR3 DNA reads as TGTGCCAGCCGCCCTGAGGGGAGGGGATGGTACTTC. The chain couples TRBV6-5 to TRBJ2-5; TRBD2 aligns across 7 bases. V shed 8 bases and J 13 bases; nucleotides not matched to a gene: 13. This CDR3 comprises 12 residues. Germline values: CDR1 MNHEY, CDR2 SVGAGI.

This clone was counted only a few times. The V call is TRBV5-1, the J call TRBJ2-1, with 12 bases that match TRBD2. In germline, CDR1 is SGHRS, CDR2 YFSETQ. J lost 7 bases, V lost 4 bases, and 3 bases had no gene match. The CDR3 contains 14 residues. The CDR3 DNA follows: TGCGCCAGCAGCGCTACTAGCGGGAGGAATGAGCAGTTCTTC. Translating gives CASSATSGRNEQFF.

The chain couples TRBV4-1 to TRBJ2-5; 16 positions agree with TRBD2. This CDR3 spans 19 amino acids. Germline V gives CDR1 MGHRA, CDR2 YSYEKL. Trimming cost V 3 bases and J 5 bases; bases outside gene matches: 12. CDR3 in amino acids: CASSHRRQGLAGGGETQYF. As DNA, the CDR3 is TGCGCCAGCAGCCACCGCAGGCAGGGACTAGCGGGAGGGGGGGAGACCCAGTACTTC.

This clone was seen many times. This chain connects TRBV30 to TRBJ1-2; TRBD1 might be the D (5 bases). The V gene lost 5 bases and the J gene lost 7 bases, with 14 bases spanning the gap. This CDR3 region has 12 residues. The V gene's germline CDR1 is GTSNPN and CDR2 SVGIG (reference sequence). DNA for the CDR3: TGTGCCTGGGATTGGGGGTCGGGTGGCTACACCTTC. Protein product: CAWDWGSGGYTF.

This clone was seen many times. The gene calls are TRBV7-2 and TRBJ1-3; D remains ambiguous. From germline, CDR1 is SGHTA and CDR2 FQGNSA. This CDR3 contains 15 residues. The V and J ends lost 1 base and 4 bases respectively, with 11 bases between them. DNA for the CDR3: TGTGCCAGCAGCTTAGAACCTCCGCCGGGAAACACCATATATTTT. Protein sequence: CASSLEPPPGNTIYF.

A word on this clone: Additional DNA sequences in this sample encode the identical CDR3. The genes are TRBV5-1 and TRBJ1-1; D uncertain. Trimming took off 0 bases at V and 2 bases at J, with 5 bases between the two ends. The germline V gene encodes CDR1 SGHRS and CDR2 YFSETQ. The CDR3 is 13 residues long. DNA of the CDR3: TGCGCCAGCAGCTTGGACACTAACACTGAAGCTTTCTTT. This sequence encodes CASSLDTNTEAFF.

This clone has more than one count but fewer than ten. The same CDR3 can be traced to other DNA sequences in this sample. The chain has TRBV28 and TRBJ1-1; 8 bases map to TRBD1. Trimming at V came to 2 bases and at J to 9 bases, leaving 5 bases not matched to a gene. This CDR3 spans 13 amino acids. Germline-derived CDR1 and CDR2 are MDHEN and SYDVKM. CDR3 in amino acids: CASSLGQGGKAFF. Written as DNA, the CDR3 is TGTGCCAGCAGTTTAGGACAGGGTGGGAAAGCTTTCTTT.

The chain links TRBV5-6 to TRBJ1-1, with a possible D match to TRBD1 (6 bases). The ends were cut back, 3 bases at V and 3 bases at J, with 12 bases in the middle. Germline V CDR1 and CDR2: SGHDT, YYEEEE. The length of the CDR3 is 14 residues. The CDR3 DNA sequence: TGTGCCAGCAGCTCCCTCGACAGGCACACTGAAGCTTTCTTT. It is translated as CASSSLDRHTEAFF.

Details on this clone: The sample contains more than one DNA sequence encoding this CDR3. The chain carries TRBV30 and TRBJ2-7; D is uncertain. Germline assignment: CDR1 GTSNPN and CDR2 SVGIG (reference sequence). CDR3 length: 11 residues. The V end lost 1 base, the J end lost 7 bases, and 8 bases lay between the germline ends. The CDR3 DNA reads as TGTGCCTGGAGTGGAGTGGGGGAGCAGTACTTC. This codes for CAWSGVGEQYF. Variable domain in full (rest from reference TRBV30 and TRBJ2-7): SQTIHQWPATLVQPVGSPLSLECTVEGTSNPNLYWYRQAAGRGLQLLFYSVGIGQISSEVPQNLSASRPQDRQFILSSKKLLLSDSGFYLCAWSGVGEQYFGPGTRLTVT.

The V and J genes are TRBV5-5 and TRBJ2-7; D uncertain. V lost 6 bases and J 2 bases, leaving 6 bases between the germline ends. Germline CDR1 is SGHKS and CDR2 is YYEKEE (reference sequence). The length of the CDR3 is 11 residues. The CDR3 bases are TGTGCCAGCATCACTACCTACGAGCAGTACTTC. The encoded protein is CASITTYEQYF.

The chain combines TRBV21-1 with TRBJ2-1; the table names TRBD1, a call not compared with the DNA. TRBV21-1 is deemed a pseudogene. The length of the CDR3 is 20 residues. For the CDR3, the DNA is TGTGCCAGCAGCAAAGCGCACAGGGCCTCACCAAACCCTTTTCACAATGAGCAGTTCTTC. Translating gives CASSKAHRASPNPFHNEQFF.

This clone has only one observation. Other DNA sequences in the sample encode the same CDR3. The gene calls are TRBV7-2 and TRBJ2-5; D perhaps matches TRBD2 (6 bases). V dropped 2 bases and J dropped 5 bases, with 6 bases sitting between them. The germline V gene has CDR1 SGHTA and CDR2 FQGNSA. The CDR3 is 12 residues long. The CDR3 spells CASSLRGETQYF. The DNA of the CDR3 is TGTGCCAGCAGCTTACGGGGGGAGACCCAGTACTTC.

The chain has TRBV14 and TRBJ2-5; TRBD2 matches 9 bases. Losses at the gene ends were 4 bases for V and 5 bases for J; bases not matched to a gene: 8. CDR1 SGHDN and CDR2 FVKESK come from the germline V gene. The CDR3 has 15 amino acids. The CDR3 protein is CASSLAGGPWETQYF. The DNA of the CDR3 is TGTGCCAGCAGCCTGGCGGGAGGGCCGTGGGAGACCCAGTACTTC.

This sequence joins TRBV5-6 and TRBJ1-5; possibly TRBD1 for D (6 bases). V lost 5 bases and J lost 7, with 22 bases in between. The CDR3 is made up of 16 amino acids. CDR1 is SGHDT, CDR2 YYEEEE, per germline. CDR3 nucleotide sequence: TGTGCCAGCAGTCAGAAGACAGGCATCCGGGGACAGCCCCAGCATTTT. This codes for CASSQKTGIRGQPQHF.

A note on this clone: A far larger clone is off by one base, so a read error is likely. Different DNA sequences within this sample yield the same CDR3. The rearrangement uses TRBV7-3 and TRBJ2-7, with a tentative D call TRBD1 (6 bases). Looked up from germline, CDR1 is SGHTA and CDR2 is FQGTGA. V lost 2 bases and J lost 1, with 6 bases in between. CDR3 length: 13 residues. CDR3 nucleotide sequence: TGTGCCAGCAGCTTAGACAGGTCCTACGAGCAGTACTTC. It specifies CASSLDRSYEQYF.

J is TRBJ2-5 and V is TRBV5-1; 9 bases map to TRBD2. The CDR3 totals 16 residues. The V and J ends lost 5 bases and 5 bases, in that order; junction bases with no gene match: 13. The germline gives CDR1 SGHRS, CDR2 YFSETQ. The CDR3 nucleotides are TGCGCCAGCAGTTATTCCGGGGCTAGCGGGACTGAGACCCAGTACTTC. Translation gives CASSYSGASGTETQYF. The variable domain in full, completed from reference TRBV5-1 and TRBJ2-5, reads KAGVTQTPRYLIKTRGQQVTLSCSPISGHRSVSWYQQTPGQGLQFLFEYFSETQRNKGNFPGRFSGRQFSNSRSEMNVSTLELGDSALYLCASSYSGASGTETQYFGPGTRLLVL.

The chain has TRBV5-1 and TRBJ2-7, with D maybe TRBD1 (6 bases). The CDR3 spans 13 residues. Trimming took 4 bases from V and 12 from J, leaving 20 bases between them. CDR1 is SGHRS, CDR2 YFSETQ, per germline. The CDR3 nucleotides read TGCGCCAGCAGCGAGACAGGTTCCAACCAAGCGTACTTC. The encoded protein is CASSETGSNQAYF.

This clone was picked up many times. CDR3: CASSLDGRGGGYTF. CDR3 in DNA: TGTGCCAGCAGCTTAGATGGCAGGGGCGGTGGCTACACCTTC. The chain carries TRBV11-3 and TRBJ1-2, with TRBD1 as a possible D gene (6 bases). V lost 0 bases, J lost 7 bases, and 12 bases lay in between. This CDR3 is 14 amino acids long. CDR1 and CDR2 from the germline V gene are SGHNT and YENEEA.